The rows below give T cell receptor beta chains drawn from one sample of a study of cytotoxic CD8 clonotypes in ibrutinib-treated CLL. The protocol was immunoSEQ multiplex PCR, while the TCRdb copy is restricted to in-frame clones and leaves out a portion. The profile covers 12,000 or so clones, with around two thirds appearing a single time and around 25% taken by the ten largest. Sample: PBMCs, taken before ibrutinib treatment. These receptors were obtained from a human donor with chronic lymphocytic leukemia. CDR3s include the opening cysteine and the closing phenylalanine or tryptophan.

v_call,j_call,cdr3_aa
TRBV11-2,TRBJ2-1,CASSRERGGYNEQFF
TRBV5-6,TRBJ2-2,CASSSGGTGELFF
TRBV10-1,TRBJ1-1,CASSDSAGGTLNTEAFF
TRBV6-5,TRBJ1-2,CASSYEGAGYGYTF
TRBV7-9,TRBJ2-3,CASSLVGTDTQYF
TRBV7-9,TRBJ1-1,CASSTGPNTEAFF
TRBV9,TRBJ1-2,CASSDGGGLVGYTF
TRBV2,TRBJ1-2,CASSEDGSPYGYTF
TRBV5-1,TRBJ1-1,CASSLARTGAGTEAFF
TRBV9,TRBJ1-1,CASTQGLQTDTEAFF
TRBV7-8,TRBJ1-5,CASSQERTNQPQHF